The 3 T cell receptor beta chains listed next were all sequenced from one sample in a study of blood T cell repertoires in COVID-19. The data were produced by immunoSEQ multiplex PCR, yet TCRdb's version contains in-frame clones alone and is incomplete. The profile shows approximately 240,000 clones, roughly 80% of them singletons. Sequenced input: peripheral blood. These receptors came from a woman in her twenties or thirties who had recovered from COVID-19.

This clone was observed a few times. V usage is TRBV30 and J usage is TRBJ2-5, with TRBD2 matching over 15 bases. Germline CDR1 reads GTSNPN; CDR2 reads SVGIG (reference sequence). V lost 1 base and J lost 10; bases outside the gene matches: 4. The CDR3 sequence is 14 residues long. This CDR3 reads CAWSGGTSGRIQYF. The CDR3, as DNA: TGTGCCTGGAGTGGGGGGACTAGCGGGAGGATCCAGTACTTC.

The CDR3 nucleotides are TGTGCCACAATCACAGGGGGCGCGCAGGCAGATACGCAGTATTTT. Translating it yields CATITGGAQADTQYF. The gene calls are TRBV28 and TRBJ2-3; the match to TRBD1 covers 9 bases. The V segment lost 10 bases and the J segment 4 bases; nucleotides outside the gene matches: 12. This CDR3 is 15 amino acids long. The germline gives CDR1 MDHEN, CDR2 SYDVKM.

This clone was detected only a few times. The chain recombines TRBV4-1 with TRBJ1-2; 7 nucleotides line up with TRBD1. V was pared by 4 bases and J by 1 base, with 9 bases of the junction left unmatched. The CDR3 totals 16 residues. Per the germline V gene, CDR1 is MGHRA and CDR2 is YSYEKL. Written as DNA, the CDR3 is TGCGCCAGCAGCCTCCCGGGACAGCTCCTTAACTATGGCTACACCTTC. Its protein is CASSLPGQLLNYGYTF.